This T cell receptor beta chain was profiled in a study of blood T cell repertoires in COVID-19. Looking at the study overall: PBMCs, B-cell-depleted T cells, or T cells provided the cDNA or gDNA that made up the material.

CDR3 length: 15 residues. CDR1 is KGHDR, CDR2 SFDVKD, per germline. V lost 3 bases, J lost 4 bases, and 11 bases lay in between. Per the study methods: Estimation of nucleated cell counts relied on the amplification of reference gene primers. TCRdb keeps only in-frame clones here, not all; method: immunoSEQ multiplex PCR. V and J calls and clone size are as listed in that table; D and trimming were resolved from the DNA. The sample has some 380,000 clones, approximately 86% seen once; the top ten hold about 2.1%. V is TRBV24-1 and J is TRBJ2-2; a possible D gene is TRBD2 (6 bases). Sequences were obtained from PBMCs or T cells enriched from blood (not recorded which). The receptor's source is a woman aged 40-49 years with acute COVID-19. CDR3 protein: CATSDPQGLTGELFF. CDR3 DNA sequence: TGTGCCACCAGTGATCCGCAGGGACTCACCGGGGAGCTGTTTTTT.